This T cell receptor (beta chain) comes out of a study of beta chain features in type 1 diabetes (dated by TCRdb to the late 2010s). Background on the whole study: Mean age, gender distribution, total cell number and subset yield were not different between patients and healthy donors. A total of 85 million to 140 million sorted cells were examined across all samples, and a strong correlation was observed between cell number per subset and RNA yield. Regulatory and stem cell-like memory subsets were obtained from only 8 patients and roughly 8 healthy donors, while naive and central memory subsets were obtained from all 30 or so donors. The study compared TCRB repertoires of sorted circulating CD4+ T cell subsets between recently diagnosed type 1 diabetes patients and matched healthy donors. Points the paper makes about the study in general: Sequencing cDNA rather than genomic DNA could over-represent highly expressing activated cells, although activation and CD3 levels did not differ between groups. A moderate but significant shortening of TCRB CDR3 length was observed in type 1 diabetes patients in all four CD4+ subsets. Only small numbers of individuals were included in the HLA sub-analyses, which left unresolved whether HLA type had any influence on TCRB rearrangement. Naive, central memory and regulatory TCRB repertoires appeared to be more similar among patients than among healthy donors. Fewer insertions and more nucleotide deletions at VDJ recombination sites were observed in patients with type 1 diabetes, implying thymic rearrangement abnormalities. Shorter templates might be favored by PCR, yet because patient and control samples were amplified and corrected together, any such skew would affect both groups equally.

The entire amount of isolated RNA was reverse transcribed using the High Capacity cDNA Reverse Transcription Kit, so the sequenced TCRB transcripts were expressed ones. Deep immunoSEQ sequencing was applied to naive, central memory and regulatory T cell samples, giving an average of about 3.6 million total reads per sample. Sorted cells were lysed in RLT buffer and RNA was extracted with DNase-treated RNeasy Micro or Mini kits, depending on cell number. Each cell subset was processed separately to prevent cross-contamination, with patient and healthy donor samples processed together. TCRB sequences were amplified from cDNA with the immunoSEQ multiplex PCR, producing 87-bp fragments spanning the CDR3 region. The amplicons were sequenced using the Illumina HiSeq platform. The paper's data handling went like this. Synthetic template baselines were used to correct PCR bias computationally, reads within Hamming distance 2 were collapsed, and singletons that could not be merged were discarded. Reads were aligned against IMGT so that V, D and J genes, CDR3 length and insertions or deletions at six rearrangement sites could be assigned. Within each subset, clonotype counts were normalized to sorted cell number, and only after that were true diversity and Gini coefficients computed with the tcR R package. Repertoire sharing was quantified using the overlap coefficient calculated on TCRB nucleotide sequences. As stored in TCRdb, this immuneACCESS dataset retains in-frame rearrangements with V and J assigned. A fraction of the clones does not appear; measured against another copy, unresolved V genes explain less than half of the discrepancy, and the remainder lacks a known reason. That table gives V, J and clone size, and the DNA gave D and trimming. This sample lists under 250,000 clones; about a tenth were detected once. The top ten constitute approximately 1.5% of the sample.

CDR1 and CDR2 are drawn from the germline V gene: SNHLY, FYNNEI. The CDR3 goes from the cysteine to the phenylalanine over 14 residues. Here the CDR3 DNA is all that survives: 42 bases in frame from base 1. V drops 8 bases and J drops 2 bases, leaving 13 bases in between. Each donor gave one peripheral blood draw, averaging around 120 mL, which was collected into heparinised tubes. A BD FACSAria II was used to sort naive, central memory, regulatory and stem cell-like memory CD4+ T cells with a panel that included CD45RO, CCR7, CD25, CD127, CD95 and CD27. All sorted populations exceeded 95% purity. PBMCs were isolated right away by Lymphoprep density gradient centrifugation and were stained directly, without culture. So that batch effects would be minimized, each experiment stained and sorted samples in pairs, pairing one healthy donor with one patient. In regard to this clone: Its antigen is not yet known. No per-base quality is available; no much larger clone lies one base away.

This TCR came from a man aged 18 to 29 in good health. What was sequenced was central memory CD4+ T cells from blood. Recombination linked TRBV2 to TRBJ2-1; possibly the D gene is TRBD1, per 6 matching bases. The CDR3 protein is CASLVGAAYNEQFF. The sequenced DNA is TGTGCCAGCCTCGTGGGGGCGGCCTACAATGAGCAGTTCTTC.